Below, 8 T cell receptor beta chains from the same sample are listed, as sequenced in a study of memory CD4+ T cells and cytomegalovirus serostatus. Single viable CD3+CD4+CD8-CD45RO+ cells were sorted as the memory CD4+ T cells. Libraries were prepared by immunoSEQ multiplex PCR; TCRdb keeps only in-frame clonotypes and omits some of them. The profile shows about 41,000 clones, about 85% of them singletons. Sequences were obtained from memory CD4+ T cells from blood. These receptors all stem from an adult in good health and CMV-seronegative.

The gene calls are TRBV5-1 and TRBJ2-1; 10 bases are a match to TRBD1. Germline CDR1 is SGHRS and CDR2 is YFSETQ. This CDR3 spans 18 amino acids. Trimming removed 4 bases from V and 6 bases from J; junction bases left unmatched: 16. The chain's CDR3 is CASSEDLTGGLLGNEQFF. The CDR3 region has the DNA TGCGCCAGCAGCGAGGACCTGACAGGGGGCCTTCTCGGCAATGAGCAGTTCTTC.

This chain uses TRBV6-5 with TRBJ1-2, with a weak D call TRBD1 (6 bases). Germline CDR1 is MNHEY and CDR2 is SVGAGI. The V and J ends lost 6 bases and 7 bases respectively, with 15 bases between them. The CDR3 has 13 amino acids. CDR3 in amino acids: CASRPTGLLGYTF. CDR3 nucleotides: TGTGCCAGCAGACCTACAGGGTTGCTTGGCTACACCTTC.

The rearrangement links TRBV5-6 to TRBJ1-1, with 8 bases that match TRBD1. The germline gives CDR1 SGHDT, CDR2 YYEEEE. The J segment lost 0 bases and the V segment lost 4 bases, leaving 8 bases of the junction unmatched. The CDR3 sequence is 16 residues long. CDR3 residues: CASSPRRTGLNTEAFF. Here the CDR3 DNA reads TGTGCCAGCAGCCCTAGGAGGACAGGGTTGAACACTGAAGCTTTCTTT.

The chain is built from TRBV2 and TRBJ2-3, with no clear D. The V gene's germline CDR1 is SNHLY and CDR2 FYNNEI. The length of the CDR3 is 14 residues. The V gene lost 4 bases and the J gene lost 3 bases, with 11 bases spanning the gap. CDR3 region: CASSGIYPTDTQYF. The CDR3 DNA reads TGTGCCAGCAGTGGGATCTATCCGACAGATACGCAGTATTTT.

V and J are TRBV5-6 and TRBJ1-2; D not resolved. V gave up 2 bases and J gave up 5 bases, with 7 bases separating them. Germline V gene sequence: CDR1 SGHDT, CDR2 YYEEEE. The CDR3 has 12 residues. In DNA, the CDR3 is TGTGCCAGCAGCTTCAGTGGGTATGGCTACACCTTC. Translating gives CASSFSGYGYTF.

This chain joins TRBV6-6 and TRBJ1-6; no definite D call. V was clipped by 6 bases and J by 13 bases, with 10 bases between them. The CDR3 runs to 11 residues. Germline CDR1 and CDR2: MNHNY and SVGAGI (reference sequence). The DNA of the CDR3 is TGTGCCAGCAGAGGGATGACCCCCCTCCACTTT. Its protein is CASRGMTPLHF.

V and J are TRBV7-2 and TRBJ2-5, with D unresolved. The closer fit of TRBJ2-7 to the DNA end suggests the J call may be wrong. From germline, CDR1 is SGHTA and CDR2 FQGNSA. CDR3 length: 15 residues. The CDR3 is CASSSLLPRSYEQYF. DNA for the CDR3: TGTGCCAGCAGCTCCCTCCTGCCAAGAAGCTACGAGCAGTACTTC.

This sequence joins TRBV19 and TRBJ2-3; TRBD1 might be the D (5 bases). Trimming cost V 3 bases and J 5 bases, with 9 bases left between them. The germline V gene encodes CDR1 LNHDA and CDR2 SQIVND (reference sequence). The CDR3 spans 13 residues. The CDR3 loop is CASSIQGIDTQYF. The CDR3 DNA reads TGTGCCAGTAGTATTCAGGGAATAGATACGCAGTATTTT.